Shown below are 9 T cell receptor beta chains from a single sample sequenced in a study of T cell responses to AZD1222 COVID-19 vaccine. Clones were read by immunoSEQ multiplex PCR, and TCRdb kept only the in-frame ones, dropping some. The sample lists about 140,000 clones, 85% to 95% occurring once. The sample was peripheral blood, taken after recovery from COVID-19. The source of these receptors is an adult who had recovered from COVID-19.

The CDR3 region has the DNA TGTGCCAGCAGCTCCCTCTCTGACTGGGGTTACGGATCCTACGAGCAGTACTTC. This encodes CASSSLSDWGYGSYEQYF. The rearrangement uses TRBV27 and TRBJ2-7; D is undetermined. V was cut by 6 bases and J by 1 base, with 25 bases left in between. There are 18 residues in the CDR3. Germline V gene sequence: CDR1 MNHEY, CDR2 SMNVEV (reference sequence).

The chain employs TRBV6-5 and TRBJ1-2, with D hard to call. In germline, CDR1 is MNHEY, CDR2 SVGAGI. The CDR3 loop spans 16 amino acids. V was clipped by 2 bases and J by 4 bases, with 17 bases between them. The CDR3 bases are TGTGCCAGCAGTTACCCCTTCGAGGACGGATTCTATGGCTACACCTTC. As protein: CASSYPFEDGFYGYTF.

This chain links TRBV15 with TRBJ2-6, with D perhaps assigned TRBD1 or TRBD2 (5 bases each). V shed 0 bases and J shed 0 bases, with 21 bases lying between them. Germline V gene lookup returns CDR1 LNHNV and CDR2 YYDKDF (reference sequence). This CDR3 contains 21 residues. The CDR3 here is CATSRDFGDRIRSSGANVLTF. CDR3 sequence (DNA): TGTGCCACCAGCAGAGATTTTGGGGACCGTATACGGTCCTCTGGGGCCAACGTCCTGACTTTC.

The chain has TRBV4-1 and TRBJ1-3; maybe TRBD1 (5 bases). The germline V gene has CDR1 MGHRA and CDR2 YSYEKL. The V end was cut by 2 bases, the J end by 0 bases, with 17 bases between. The CDR3 covers 18 residues. The CDR3 here is CASSQIPFGASSGNTIYF. In nucleotides, the CDR3 is TGCGCCAGCAGCCAAATCCCCTTTGGGGCTTCCTCTGGAAACACCATATATTTT.

The rearrangement links TRBV5-1 to TRBJ2-2; the D gene is possibly TRBD1 (5 bases). CDR3 length: 15 residues. V lost 0 bases to trimming and J lost 2 bases, with 8 bases between them. Germline V lookup: CDR1 SGHRS, CDR2 YFSETQ. This CDR3 reads CASSLGGVNTGELFF. In DNA form, the CDR3 reads TGCGCCAGCAGCTTGGGGGGCGTAAACACCGGGGAGCTGTTTTTT.

This rearrangement joins TRBV19 to TRBJ2-1, with TRBD2 as a possible D gene (5 bases). CDR1 is LNHDA and CDR2 is SQIVND in the germline V gene (reference sequence). Trimming left V 7 bases short and J 4 bases short, with 17 bases between. This CDR3 is 15 amino acids long. The CDR3 DNA reads TGTGCCAGTATGAGAACCGGGGTGGGGTACAATGAGCAGTTCTTC. The encoded protein is CASMRTGVGYNEQFF.

The CDR3 DNA reads TGCGCCAGCAGCTTGGACGGGGTTAGCACAGATACGCAGTATTTT. Translated: CASSLDGVSTDTQYF. This rearrangement joins TRBV5-1 to TRBJ2-3; D is perhaps TRBD2 (5 bases). V shed 0 bases and J shed 0 bases, with 8 bases lying between them. The CDR3 loop spans 15 amino acids. Germline loops: CDR1 SGHRS, CDR2 YFSETQ. Together with reference TRBV5-1 and TRBJ2-3, the CDR3 gives the full variable domain: KAGVTQTPRYLIKTRGQQVTLSCSPISGHRSVSWYQQTPGQGLQFLFEYFSETQRNKGNFPGRFSGRQFSNSRSEMNVSTLELGDSALYLCASSLDGVSTDTQYFGPGTRLTVL.

CDR3 sequence (DNA): TGTGCCATCAGCCCGGGACTAGCGGGTTCCGAGCAGTTCTTC. It specifies CAISPGLAGSEQFF. The J gene is TRBJ2-1, the V gene TRBV10-3; 12 nucleotides match TRBD2. Per germline, CDR1 ENHRY and CDR2 SYGVKD. V gave up 6 bases and J gave up 10 bases; unmatched junction bases: 7. The CDR3 sequence is 14 residues long.

The chain links TRBV4-2 to TRBJ1-4; no clear D gene. The ends were cut back, 1 base at V and 10 bases at J, with 13 bases in the middle. CDR1 and CDR2 from the germline V gene are LGHNA and YNFKEQ. The CDR3 spans 14 residues. DNA for the CDR3: TGTGCCAGCAGCCAAGGGCAGGTAAACGGAAAACTGTTTTTT. Translating gives CASSQGQVNGKLFF.